A selection of T cell receptor beta chains follows, all from one sample in a study of Ad26.COV2.S vaccination and SARS-CoV-2 variants. This table comes from immunoSEQ multiplex PCR, and its TCRdb copy is limited to in-frame clones, with some not included. The table lists 380,000 or so clones, 88% of them singletons. This specimen was peripheral blood, taken in a trial of Ad26.COV2.S vaccine versus placebo. The source is a person aged 18-65 years who received the Ad26.COV2.S COVID-19 vaccine or a placebo. The CDR3 runs from the conserved cysteine through the conserved F or W. D genes are given only for firm matches. Some rows mark clone size as missing; the rest say once, few, many or name a class of expanded clone.

D	size	V	J	CDR3	DNA
TRBD1	NA	TRBV4-1	TRBJ2-1	CASSHPLDRGKLYNEQFF	TGCGCCAGCAGCCACCCTCTGGACAGGGGAAAACTATACAATGAGCAGTTCTTC
TRBD1	NA	TRBV4-2	TRBJ1-6	CASSPGDRGNGAPLHF	TGTGCCAGCAGCCCCGGTGACAGGGGAAACGGGGCACCCCTCCACTTT
NA	NA	TRBV11-2	TRBJ2-7	CASSLGNIEQYF	TGTGCCAGCAGCTTAGGTAACATTGAGCAGTACTTC
NA	NA	TRBV28	TRBJ1-1	CASSEGGVWGGTEAFF	TGTGCCAGCAGCGAGGGAGGTGTATGGGGCGGCACTGAAGCTTTCTTT
NA	NA	TRBV7-9	TRBJ2-5	CASSTYGPGKETQYF	TGTGCCAGCAGCACCTACGGACCGGGGAAAGAGACCCAGTACTTC
TRBD1	NA	TRBV4-3	TRBJ1-2	CASSQELKTGGSDGYTF	TGCGCCAGCAGCCAAGAATTAAAGACAGGGGGCAGCGATGGCTACACCTTC
TRBD2	NA	TRBV5-4	TRBJ2-7	CASRRVGGSYEQYF	TGTGCCAGCAGACGAGTAGGCGGGAGCTACGAGCAGTACTTC
NA	NA	TRBV10-2	TRBJ1-6	CASSESTGSGDSPLHF	TGCGCCAGCAGTGAGTCGACCGGTAGCGGCGATTCACCCCTCCACTTT
NA	many	TRBV19	TRBJ2-7	CASSRSAYEQYF	TGTGCCAGTAGTAGGTCAGCTTACGAGCAGTACTTC
NA	NA	TRBV6-2/TRBV6-3	TRBJ2-7	CASSYKGRAVYEQYF	TGTGCCAGCAGTTACAAAGGCAGGGCGGTGTACGAGCAGTACTTC
NA	NA	TRBV5-4	TRBJ2-7	CASSLWKTYEQYF	TGTGCCAGCAGCTTGTGGAAAACCTACGAGCAGTACTTC
NA	NA	TRBV6-1	TRBJ2-1	CASSEMHGQEQFF	TGTGCCAGCAGTGAAATGCACGGACAGGAGCAGTTCTTC
NA	NA	TRBV7-9	TRBJ1-6	CASILDNSYSPLHF	TGTGCCAGCATCCTGGACAATTCTTATTCACCCCTCCACTTT
TRBD1	NA	TRBV19	TRBJ1-5	CASSLGAGQGIGQPQHF	TGTGCCAGTAGTCTAGGCGCGGGACAGGGGATCGGTCAGCCCCAGCATTTT
TRBD1	NA	TRBV19	TRBJ1-1	CASSMGTGPSNTEAFF	TGTGCCAGTAGTATGGGGACAGGGCCTTCGAACACTGAAGCTTTCTTT
TRBD2	NA	TRBV5-4	TRBJ2-4	CASSLGTSGESKNIQYF	TGTGCCAGCAGCTTGGGGACTAGCGGGGAGTCCAAAAACATTCAGTACTTC
TRBD2	NA	TRBV5-1	TRBJ2-2	CASHLAGTRLDTGELFF	TGCGCCAGCCATCTAGCGGGGACTAGGTTGGACACCGGGGAGCTGTTTTTT
NA	NA	TRBV6-5	TRBJ1-2	CASSYGQIGGGYTF	TGTGCCAGCAGTTACGGCCAGATCGGGGGTGGCTACACCTTC
NA	few	TRBV29-1	TRBJ1-3	CSVESGDTIYF	TGCAGCGTTGAATCGGGGGACACCATATATTTT
NA	NA	TRBV18	TRBJ1-1	CASSLNRAEAFF	TGTGCCAGCTCACTCAACAGGGCAGAAGCTTTCTTT
TRBD1	NA	TRBV28	TRBJ1-2	CASIWQGADGYTF	TGTGCCAGCATTTGGCAGGGGGCTGATGGCTACACCTTC
TRBD2	few	TRBV19	TRBJ2-7	CASSSGSARFYEQYF	TGTGCCAGTAGTAGCGGGAGTGCACGGTTTTACGAGCAGTACTTC
TRBD1	NA	TRBV25-1	TRBJ2-7	CASSEWGQGIHEQYF	TGTGCCAGCAGTGAGTGGGGACAGGGGATCCACGAGCAGTACTTC
TRBD1	NA	TRBV6-5	TRBJ1-6	CASTRRDRELSPLHF	TGTGCCAGCACTCGACGAGACAGGGAACTCTCACCCCTCCACTTT
TRBD2	NA	TRBV7-2	TRBJ2-4	CASSPNGRGEDIQYF	TGTGCCAGCAGCCCCAATGGGCGGGGGGAAGACATTCAGTACTTC
NA	NA	TRBV2	TRBJ1-5	CASTLSAGGRSNQPQHF	TGTGCCAGCACTCTATCTGCGGGGGGGCGTAGCAATCAGCCCCAGCATTTT
TRBD1	NA	TRBV18	TRBJ2-7	CASSPDRGEPYEQYF	TGTGCCAGCTCACCCGACAGGGGAGAGCCCTACGAGCAGTACTTC
NA	NA	TRBV5-4	TRBJ1-5	CASSQGLDQPQHF	TGTGCCAGCAGCCAGGGTTTGGATCAGCCCCAGCATTTT
NA	NA	TRBV27	TRBJ1-1	CASKLTGLRNTEAFF	TGTGCCAGCAAATTAACAGGTCTGAGGAACACTGAAGCTTTCTTT
TRBD1	NA	TRBV6-1	TRBJ1-5	CASSEFAGGYRYSNQPQHF	TGTGCCAGCAGTGAATTTGCAGGGGGATATAGGTATAGCAATCAGCCCCAGCATTTT
NA	NA	TRBV4-1	TRBJ2-7	CASSQRSLQGIHEQYF	TGCGCCAGCAGCCAACGCTCCCTGCAGGGGATCCACGAGCAGTACTTC
NA	NA	TRBV3-1/TRBV3-2	TRBJ2-3	CASSRTRGLDTQYF	TGTGCCAGCAGCCGGACCCGGGGGCTAGATACGCAGTATTTT
TRBD1	NA	TRBV5-1	TRBJ2-7	CASRDQDREQQYF	TGCGCCAGTCGAGATCAGGACAGGGAACAGCAGTACTTC
TRBD2	NA	TRBV6-2/TRBV6-3	TRBJ2-2	CASSPRTGTSGGASGELFF	TGTGCCAGCAGCCCGAGAACCGGGACTAGCGGGGGGGCCTCCGGGGAGCTGTTTTTT
NA	NA	TRBV5-4	TRBJ2-7	CASSLALAGNEQYF	TGTGCCAGCAGCTTGGCCCTCGCGGGAAACGAGCAGTACTTC
NA	NA	TRBV30	TRBJ2-1	CAWSPPRASVNEQFF	TGTGCCTGGAGTCCTCCCCGAGCTAGCGTCAATGAGCAGTTCTTC
NA	few	TRBV5-6	TRBJ2-3	CASSPLGGTDTQYF	TGTGCCAGCAGCCCTTTGGGGGGAACAGATACGCAGTATTTT
TRBD1	NA	TRBV29-1	TRBJ1-2	CSVEGQGAKEGYTF	TGCAGCGTTGAGGGACAGGGGGCAAAAGAAGGCTACACCTTC
NA	NA	TRBV27	TRBJ2-7	CASSSPPAIEQYF	TGTGCCAGCAGCTCCCCACCCGCGATCGAGCAGTACTTC
NA	once	TRBV15	TRBJ2-2	CATSRDTGELFF	TGTGCCACCAGCAGAGATACCGGGGAGCTGTTTTTT
NA	NA	TRBV28	TRBJ1-4	CASSLFGEKLFF	TGTGCCAGCAGTTTATTCGGTGAAAAACTGTTTTTT
TRBD1	few	TRBV2	TRBJ2-7	CASRQGGGYEQYF	TGTGCCAGTCGACAGGGTGGGGGCTACGAGCAGTACTTC
TRBD1	NA	TRBV27	TRBJ1-2	CASSLDWTGGYGYTF	TGTGCCAGCAGTTTAGATTGGACAGGCGGCTATGGCTACACCTTC
NA	NA	TRBV9	TRBJ2-2	CASSVSRDDPYGELFF	TGTGCCAGCAGCGTAAGTCGGGACGACCCTTACGGGGAGCTGTTTTTT
NA	NA	TRBV9	TRBJ1-1	CASSGIQPSSAAFF	TGTGCCAGCAGCGGAATACAGCCCTCCTCGGCAGCTTTCTTT
NA	NA	TRBV4-3	TRBJ2-1	CASSQGRTRGNEQFF	TGCGCCAGCAGCCAAGGACGGACGAGGGGCAATGAGCAGTTCTTC
TRBD2	NA	TRBV12-3/TRBV12-4	TRBJ2-2	CASWRETTGELFF	TGTGCCAGTTGGCGGGAGACCACCGGGGAGCTGTTTTTT
TRBD1	NA	TRBV9	TRBJ2-7	CASSVESYTPGTGNYEQYF	TGTGCCAGCAGCGTAGAGTCCTATACACCAGGGACAGGGAACTACGAGCAGTACTTC
NA	NA	TRBV5-4	TRBJ2-7	CASSFAEEQYF	TGTGCCAGCAGCTTTGCTGAGGAGCAGTACTTC
NA	NA	TRBV6-5	TRBJ1-6	CASTGGGNSPLHF	TGTGCCAGCACCGGGGGAGGGAATTCACCCCTCCACTTT
NA	NA	TRBV27	TRBJ1-1	CASSLKSGGTEAFF	TGTGCCAGCAGTTTGAAAAGCGGGGGGACTGAAGCTTTCTTT
NA	NA	TRBV6-5	TRBJ1-5	CASSRAADQPQHF	TGTGCCAGCAGTCGGGCAGCCGATCAGCCCCAGCATTTT
NA	NA	TRBV5-1	TRBJ1-2	CASSFQEDYGYTF	TGCGCCAGCAGCTTCCAGGAGGACTATGGCTACACCTTC
NA	NA	TRBV24-1	TRBJ1-4	CATSDPRGRVSTNEKLFF	TGTGCCACCAGTGATCCCCGAGGCAGAGTGTCAACTAATGAAAAACTGTTTTTT
NA	NA	TRBV27	TRBJ2-1	CASSPRGRSSYNEQFF	TGTGCCAGCAGTCCTCGGGGGAGGAGCTCCTACAATGAGCAGTTCTTC
NA	NA	TRBV15	TRBJ1-5	CATSRDEGWNQPQHF	TGTGCCACCAGCAGAGATGAGGGGTGGAATCAGCCCCAGCATTTT